This entry lists 32 T cell receptor beta chains sequenced from one sample in a study of vaccination and CD4 T cells after COVID-19 (dated by TCRdb to the early 2020s). These receptors have no known antigen. To prepare the library, PCR was applied. The sequencer listed for this sample is Illumina iSeq 100. DNA from cultured CD4+ T cells underwent TCR sequencing with the Oncomine TCR Beta short-read assay at the Johns Hopkins FTIC core. The public reads were reprocessed in TCRdb via fastp at Q25 and MiXCR, keeping in-frame beta chains. Under each unique CDR3 protein, matching rows form one entry showing the most common genes and DNA. Here the sample has roughly 9,300 distinct CDR3 sequences; 59% occur a single time. The ten biggest clones cover roughly 16% of the sample. In light of the paper, this sample's treatment or condition label describes: roughly 10-day PBMC culture with coronavirus spike peptide pools or control peptides (ViraFEST assay).

Sequenced: CD4+ T cells from blood, cultured in vitro. The receptors derive from a human donor who had recovered from COVID-19.

The rearrangement links TRBV7-8 to TRBJ1-2, with a tentative D call TRBD1 (6 bases). Trimming pared 5 bases from V and 6 bases from J, leaving 10 bases between. This CDR3 has 12 residues. Germline-derived CDR1 and CDR2 are SGHVS and FQNEAQ. Here the CDR3 reads CASSPHRDGYTF. CDR3 nucleotide sequence: TGTGCCAGCAGCCCCCACAGGGATGGCTACACCTTC.

The V call is TRBV21-1, the J call TRBJ2-7; TRBD1, as called in the table, went unchecked against the DNA. TRBV21-1 is a listed pseudogene. The CDR3 length is 16 residues. The CDR3: CASSCRCRDAYHEQYF. The CDR3 bases are TGTGCCAGCAGCTGTCGGTGCCGGGACGCATACCACGAGCAGTACTTC.

V is TRBV18 and J is TRBJ2-1; D is perhaps TRBD2 (7 bases). The V gene's germline CDR1 is KGHSH and CDR2 LQKENI. The CDR3 length is 16 residues. V gave up 1 base and J gave up 8 bases, with 18 bases separating them. This CDR3 is CASSPRNGGTPDEQFF. CDR3 nucleotides: TGTGCCAGCTCACCACGGAACGGGGGGACACCAGATGAGCAGTTCTTC.

This clonotype was picked up a small number of times. The genes are TRBV7-2 and TRBJ1-6; TRBD1 matches 10 bases. This CDR3 region has 15 residues. V lost 2 bases to trimming and J lost 10 bases; unmatched junction nucleotides: 5. From germline, CDR1 is SGHTA and CDR2 FQGNSA. As DNA, the CDR3 is TGTGCCAGCAGCTTATCTGGGACAGGGGACTCACCCCTCCACTTT. It is translated as CASSLSGTGDSPLHF.

V is TRBV6-1 and J is TRBJ2-5; D unresolved. This CDR3 is built from 11 residues. CDR1 and CDR2 from the germline V gene are MNHNS and SASEGT. V lost 6 bases to trimming and J lost 2 bases, with 4 bases between them. The CDR3 protein is CASRGQETQYF. CDR3 DNA: TGTGCCAGCAGAGGACAAGAGACCCAGTACTTC.

This rearrangement joins TRBV10-3 to TRBJ1-2; 8 positions agree with TRBD1. The germline V gene encodes CDR1 ENHRY and CDR2 SYGVKD. This CDR3 is built from 16 residues. J was trimmed by 4 bases and V by 2 bases; bases with no gene match: 9. This CDR3 is CAISEEPRGQGYGYTF. DNA of the CDR3: TGTGCCATCAGTGAGGAACCTCGCGGACAGGGCTATGGCTACACCTTC.

This chain uses TRBV20-1 with TRBJ2-5, with D unclear. The CDR3 extends over 12 amino acids. V was shortened by 3 bases and J by 7 bases, with 12 bases between the two germline ends. Germline V gene data show CDR1 as DFQATT and CDR2 as SNEGSKA (reference sequence). This chain's CDR3 is CSARAGLWTQYF. DNA for the CDR3: TGCAGTGCTAGGGCTGGGCTCTGGACCCAGTACTTC.

The chain uses TRBV15 and TRBJ2-4; TRBD2 matches at 7 bases. V dropped 3 bases and J dropped 2; count of bases not matched to a gene: 4. This CDR3 spans 15 amino acids. Germline values: CDR1 LNHNV, CDR2 YYDKDF (reference sequence). The CDR3: CATSRGGVSKNIQYF. The CDR3 DNA reads as TGTGCCACCAGCAGGGGAGGGGTGTCCAAAAACATTCAGTACTTC.

The CDR3 coding sequence is TGCAGTGCGCGAGAGAACACCGGGGAGCTGTTTTTT. Translating gives CSARENTGELFF. The chain employs TRBV20-1 and TRBJ2-2; D remains unclear. This CDR3 region has 12 residues. Trimming cost V 6 bases and J 1 base, with 6 bases left between them. Germline CDR1 is DFQATT and CDR2 is SNEGSKA (reference sequence).

The sample holds a few counts of this clonotype. The rearrangement joins TRBV2 to TRBJ1-1; D not resolved. V lost 5 bases, J lost 8 bases, and 12 bases lay in between. The germline V gene has CDR1 SNHLY and CDR2 FYNNEI. The CDR3 is 12 residues long. For the CDR3, the DNA is TGTGCCAGCAGTAGGACGGTGGCGGAAGCTTTCTTT. Translation: CASSRTVAEAFF. Full variable domain (missing parts from reference TRBV2 and TRBJ1-1): EPEVTQTPSHQVTQMGQEVILRCVPISNHLYFYWYRQILGQKVEFLVSFYNNEISEKSEIFDDQFSVERPDGSNFTLKIRSTKLEDSAMYFCASSRTVAEAFFGQGTRLTVV.

The chain recombines TRBV7-2 with TRBJ2-5, with 7 bases matching TRBD2. CDR1 SGHTA and CDR2 FQGNSA come from the germline V gene. The V and J ends lost 4 bases and 4 bases, in that order; junction bases with no gene match: 3. This CDR3 has 13 amino acids. The CDR3 protein is CASSWSGAETQYF. The DNA of the CDR3 is TGTGCCAGCAGCTGGAGCGGGGCAGAGACCCAGTACTTC.

This chain joins TRBV20-1 and TRBJ2-3; 8 nucleotides agree with TRBD2. V lost 5 bases and J lost 8; bases outside the gene matches: 12. The CDR3 has 14 amino acids. Germline CDR1 DFQATT, CDR2 SNEGSKA (reference sequence). CDR3 amino acids: CSALRTSSLGTQYF. Here the CDR3 DNA reads TGCAGTGCTCTTCGGACTAGCTCCCTGGGTACGCAGTATTTT.

This chain uses TRBV5-1 with TRBJ1-1, with TRBD1 matching over 10 bases. The germline CDR1 and CDR2 sequences are SGHRS and YFSETQ. CDR3 length: 14 residues. V lost 4 bases to trimming and J lost 10 bases; unmatched junction nucleotides: 10. CDR3 in DNA: TGCGCCAGCAGCCCTGGGACAGGGGCCAGAGTAGCTTTCTTT. It translates to CASSPGTGARVAFF.

This chain connects TRBV20-1 to TRBJ2-1, with 8 positions matching TRBD2. Germline V gene lookup returns CDR1 DFQATT and CDR2 SNEGSKA (reference sequence). This CDR3 has 18 amino acids. Trimming cost V 0 bases and J 1 base; bases outside gene matches: 11. The CDR3 loop is CSARDPGRIAGSYNEQFF. DNA for the CDR3: TGCAGTGCTAGAGATCCGGGGCGGATAGCGGGGTCCTACAATGAGCAGTTCTTC.

The chain links TRBV20-1 to TRBJ1-1; 8 nucleotides match TRBD1. This CDR3 is 16 amino acids long. Germline V gene sequence: CDR1 DFQATT, CDR2 SNEGSKA (reference sequence). V shed 1 base, J shed 4 bases, and the junction held 11 bases outside the gene matches. Written as DNA, the CDR3 is TGCAGTGCTAGAGGGAGCAGGGGGCTATGGGGCACTGAAGCTTTCTTT. This translates into CSARGSRGLWGTEAFF.

The chain combines TRBV7-9 with TRBJ2-7; D remains unclear. Trimming took off 5 bases at V and 3 bases at J, with 17 bases between the two ends. Per germline, CDR1 SEHNR and CDR2 FQNEAQ (reference sequence). The CDR3 spans 15 residues. The CDR3 nucleotides read TGTGCCAGCAGCCAGGCGGCCAACGGGTTCTACGAGCAGTACTTC. It translates to CASSQAANGFYEQYF. Full variable domain (missing parts from reference TRBV7-9 and TRBJ2-7): DTGVSQNPRHKITKRGQNVTFRCDPISEHNRLYWYRQTLGQGPEFLTYFQNEAQLEKSRLLSDRFSAERPKGSFSTLEIQRTEQGDSAMYLCASSQAANGFYEQYFGPGTRLTVT.

In nucleotides, the CDR3 is TGTGCCAGCAGCCCCCGGACCGTGAACACCGGGGAGCTGTTTTTT. Its translation: CASSPRTVNTGELFF. The chain has TRBV11-3 and TRBJ2-2; no clear D gene. Germline V gene data show CDR1 as SGHNT and CDR2 as YENEEA. The length of the CDR3 is 15 residues. Trimming shortened V by 5 bases and J by 1 base, and 11 bases separated the two germline ends.

This chain links TRBV21-1 with TRBJ1-5; no check of the table's D call, TRBD1, against the DNA was made. TRBV21-1 is marked as a pseudogene. The CDR3 has 16 residues. CDR3 region: CASSSSHGGGNQPQHF. The CDR3, as DNA: TGTGCCAGCAGCTCCTCTCATGGGGGGGGCAATCAGCCCCAGCATTTT.

The J gene is TRBJ2-7, the V gene TRBV29-1, with 8 bases lining up with TRBD1. This CDR3 has 14 residues. The V gene end was trimmed by 4 bases and the J gene end by 2 bases; junction bases not matched to a gene: 7. Germline lookup yields CDR1 SQVTM and CDR2 ANQGSEA. DNA for the CDR3: TGCAGCGTTGCCCCGCGACAGGGGACCTACGAGCAGTACTTC. Translated, it gives CSVAPRQGTYEQYF.

This chain uses TRBV6-2 or TRBV6-3 with TRBJ2-3; 8 nucleotides align to TRBD2. V lost 4 bases to trimming and J lost 0 bases; unmatched junction nucleotides: 15. This CDR3 region has 19 residues. Germline V gene sequence: CDR1 MNHEY, CDR2 SVGEGT. The CDR3 region is CASSSQLAAFAISTDTQYF. CDR3 sequence (DNA): TGTGCCAGCAGTTCCCAACTAGCGGCATTTGCTATAAGCACAGATACGCAGTATTTT.

This chain links TRBV6-2 or TRBV6-3 with TRBJ2-3; 7 bases fit TRBD1. The CDR3 sequence is 13 residues long. The V and J ends lost 4 bases and 5 bases, in that order; junction bases with no gene match: 3. Germline-derived CDR1 and CDR2 are MNHEY and SVGEGT. The DNA for the CDR3 is TGTGCCAGCAGTTCCACAGGGGTAGATACGCAGTATTTT. It codes for CASSSTGVDTQYF.

The rearrangement joins TRBV7-2 to TRBJ1-4; D is undetermined. Trimming took 5 bases from V and 10 from J, leaving 20 bases between them. The CDR3 covers 15 residues. Germline V CDR1 and CDR2: SGHTA, FQGNSA. This chain's CDR3 is CASSPVASGVGKLFF. CDR3 coding DNA: TGTGCCAGCAGCCCGGTGGCCTCAGGAGTAGGAAAACTGTTTTTT. Full variable domain (remainder filled in from reference TRBV7-2 and TRBJ1-4): GAGVSQSPSNKVTEKGKDVELRCDPISGHTALYWYRQSLGQGLEFLIYFQGNSAPDKSGLPSDRFSAERTGGSVSTLTIQRTQQEDSAVYLCASSPVASGVGKLFFGSGTQLSVL.

J is TRBJ2-1 and V is TRBV7-2, with 9 bases fitting TRBD1. Germline CDR1 and CDR2: SGHTA and FQGNSA. The V gene end was trimmed by 5 bases and the J gene end by 1 base; junction bases not matched to a gene: 9. The length of the CDR3 is 17 residues. The CDR3 DNA is TGTGCCAGCAGCCCTCGGACAGGGGAAGGGTCCTACAATGAGCAGTTCTTC. Translation gives CASSPRTGEGSYNEQFF.

The rearrangement links TRBV30 to TRBJ1-6; D gene uncertain. This CDR3 region has 16 residues. The V gene's germline CDR1 is GTSNPN and CDR2 SVGIG (reference sequence). Deletions cut 3 bases from V and 2 bases from J, with 14 bases between. CDR3 loop: CAWSGLQETYNSPLHF. In DNA, the CDR3 is TGTGCCTGGAGCGGACTTCAGGAGACCTATAATTCACCCCTCCACTTT.

The CDR3 DNA is TGTGCCAGCAGCCTAGAGGGACGGGTGAACACTGAAGCTTTCTTT. It is translated as CASSLEGRVNTEAFF. V gene TRBV7-9 combines with J gene TRBJ1-1; D might be TRBD1 (5 bases). The CDR3 is made up of 15 amino acids. Germline CDR1 reads SEHNR; CDR2 reads FQNEAQ (reference sequence). The ends were cut back, 5 bases at V and 0 bases at J, with 13 bases in the middle.

This clonotype has just one count. V gene TRBV6-2 or TRBV6-3 combines with J gene TRBJ2-7; tentatively, D is TRBD2 (6 bases). CDR1 is MNHEY, CDR2 SVGEGT, per germline. V lost 6 bases, J lost 3 bases, and 21 bases lay in between. This CDR3 comprises 16 residues. In DNA, the CDR3 is TGTGCCAGCAGGCCCCCCGGGAGCGGGCCACTCTACGAGCAGTACTTC. It yields the protein CASRPPGSGPLYEQYF.

V gene TRBV11-2 combines with J gene TRBJ2-1, with TRBD2 matching 8 bases. The germline V gene encodes CDR1 SGHAT and CDR2 FQNNGV. The CDR3 contains 16 residues. With 4 bases clipped from V and 4 bases from J, the junction kept 9 bases outside the gene matches. CDR3 sequence reads: CASSSLFGGVYNEQFF. The CDR3 DNA reads TGTGCCAGCAGCTCGTTGTTCGGGGGGGTGTACAATGAGCAGTTCTTC.

Here the CDR3 reads CASSIGGGTDTQYF. The CDR3, as DNA: TGTGCCAGTAGTATAGGGGGCGGGACAGATACGCAGTATTTT. J is TRBJ2-3 and V is TRBV19; possibly TRBD1 or TRBD2 for D (5 bases each). There are 14 residues in the CDR3. The germline V and J ends were trimmed by 1 base and 3 bases, with 8 bases remaining between them. Germline V gene sequence: CDR1 LNHDA, CDR2 SQIVND (reference sequence).

The chain joins TRBV30 to TRBJ2-7; a weak D match, TRBD2 (6 bases). V lost 1 base and J lost 2, with 12 bases in between. Looked up from germline, CDR1 is GTSNPN and CDR2 is SVGIG (reference sequence). This CDR3 has 14 amino acids. CDR3 sequence: CAWSGDLWPYEQYF. The CDR3 DNA reads TGTGCCTGGAGTGGGGACTTATGGCCCTACGAGCAGTACTTC.

The chain links TRBV20-1 to TRBJ1-2; maybe TRBD1 (6 bases). The CDR3 sequence is 15 residues long. V was shortened by 0 bases and J by 4 bases, with 15 bases between the two germline ends. Germline V gene lookup returns CDR1 DFQATT and CDR2 SNEGSKA (reference sequence). CDR3 residues: CSARDPGGIIYGYTF. The CDR3 DNA reads as TGCAGTGCTAGAGATCCGGGGGGCATTATCTATGGCTACACCTTC.

V and J are TRBV7-2 and TRBJ1-5; D not certain. CDR1 SGHTA and CDR2 FQGNSA come from the germline V gene. Deletions cut 5 bases from V and 6 bases from J, with 14 bases between. CDR3 length: 14 residues. The DNA for the CDR3 is TGTGCCAGCAGCCTTAAGGGTTTAGGTCAGCCCCAGCATTTT. The encoded protein is CASSLKGLGQPQHF.

This clonotype has more than one count but fewer than ten. Written as DNA, the CDR3 is TGTGCCAGCAGTGACTCGGGACAGGGGGTTGCGGAGCAGTTCTTC. Translated, it gives CASSDSGQGVAEQFF. The genes are TRBV12-3 or TRBV12-4 and TRBJ2-1; 11 nucleotides match TRBD1. This CDR3 spans 15 amino acids. Trimming cost V 5 bases and J 10 bases; bases outside gene matches: 10.